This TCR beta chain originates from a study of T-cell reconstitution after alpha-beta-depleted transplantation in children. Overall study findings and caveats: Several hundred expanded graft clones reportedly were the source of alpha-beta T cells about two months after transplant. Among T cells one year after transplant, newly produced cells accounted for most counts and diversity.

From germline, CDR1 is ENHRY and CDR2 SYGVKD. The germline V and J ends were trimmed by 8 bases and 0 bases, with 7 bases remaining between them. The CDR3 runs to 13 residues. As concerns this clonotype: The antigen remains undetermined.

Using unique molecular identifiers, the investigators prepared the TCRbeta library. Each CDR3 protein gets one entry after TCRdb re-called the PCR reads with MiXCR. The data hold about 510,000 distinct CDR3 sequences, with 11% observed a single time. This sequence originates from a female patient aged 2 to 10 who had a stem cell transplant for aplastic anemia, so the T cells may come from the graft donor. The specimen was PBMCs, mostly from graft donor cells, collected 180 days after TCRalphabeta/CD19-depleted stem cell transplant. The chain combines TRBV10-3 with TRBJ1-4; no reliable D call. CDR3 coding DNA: TGTGCCATCGATCAGACAACTAATGAAAAACTGTTTTTT. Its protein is CAIDQTTNEKLFF.